The 24 T cell receptor beta chains below come from one sample, sequenced in a study of beta chain features in type 1 diabetes. Of the isolated RNA, all was reverse transcribed, and so the sequenced material was expressed TCRB transcripts. Clones were read by immunoSEQ multiplex PCR, and TCRdb kept only the in-frame ones, dropping some. The sample carries hundreds of thousands of clones, approximately 11% recorded once. Sequenced sample: naive CD4+ T cells from blood. These receptors all stem from a woman aged 25-40 years in good health.

The chain uses TRBV12-5 and TRBJ2-3; unclear D gene. Germline lookup yields CDR1 LGHNT and CDR2 FRNRAP. The CDR3 extends over 13 amino acids. The V and J ends lost 4 bases and 2 bases respectively, with 7 bases between them. CDR3 sequence: CASGSPNTDTQYF. The CDR3 bases are TGTGCTAGTGGTTCCCCCAACACAGATACGCAGTATTTT. Full variable domain (rest looked up from reference TRBV12-5 and TRBJ2-3): DARVTQTPRHKVTEMGQEVTMRCQPILGHNTVFWYRQTMMQGLELLAYFRNRAPLDDSGMPKDRFSAEMPDATLATLKIQPSEPRDSAVYFCASGSPNTDTQYFGPGTRLTVL.

This clone was counted only a few times. The rearrangement links TRBV5-1 to TRBJ1-1; 8 positions agree with TRBD1. The V segment lost 7 bases and the J segment 6 bases; nucleotides outside the gene matches: 8. The CDR3 runs to 13 residues. The germline V gene encodes CDR1 SGHRS and CDR2 YFSETQ. Here the CDR3 DNA reads TGCGCCAGCGGCGTCGGACAGGGCCCTGAAGCTTTCTTT. Amino acid sequence: CASGVGQGPEAFF.

The gene calls are TRBV5-1 and TRBJ2-1, with TRBD2 as a possible D gene (7 bases). The length of the CDR3 is 17 residues. V was trimmed by 0 bases and J by 3 bases, leaving 16 bases between them. Per the germline V gene, CDR1 is SGHRS and CDR2 is YFSETQ. The DNA for the CDR3 is TGCGCCAGCAGCTTGGCGCTAGGACTAGGGGGCTACAATGAGCAGTTCTTC. Translating it yields CASSLALGLGGYNEQFF.

This clone was detected only a few times. The rearrangement uses TRBV2 and TRBJ2-5, with D tentatively TRBD1 (6 bases). Trimming shortened V by 3 bases and J by 9 bases, and 20 bases separated the two germline ends. The CDR3 has 15 residues. In germline, CDR1 is SNHLY, CDR2 FYNNEI. The CDR3: CASSEGATQDFSQYF. CDR3 DNA sequence: TGTGCCAGCAGTGAGGGGGCTACCCAAGATTTCTCCCAGTACTTC.

The V and J genes are TRBV5-8 and TRBJ2-1; 8 bases line up with TRBD2. CDR3 length: 15 amino acids. The J segment lost 5 bases and the V segment lost 4 bases, leaving 8 bases of the junction unmatched. Germline CDR1 reads SGHTS; CDR2 reads YDEGEE. In DNA, the CDR3 is TGTGCCAGCAGCACCCGGGGGGGGCCAAACAATGAGCAGTTCTTC. Translated: CASSTRGGPNNEQFF.

The V and J genes are TRBV4-3 and TRBJ2-1; tentatively, D is TRBD2 (6 bases). The germline CDR1 and CDR2 sequences are LGHNA and YSLEER. The V gene lost 0 bases and the J gene lost 2 bases, with 11 bases spanning the gap. The CDR3 spans 16 residues. The CDR3 protein is CASSQDMGEAYNEQFF. CDR3 coding DNA: TGCGCCAGCAGCCAAGATATGGGGGAGGCCTACAATGAGCAGTTCTTC.

This clone was picked up a small number of times. This chain connects TRBV7-9 to TRBJ2-7; D ambiguous. Germline lookup yields CDR1 SEHNR and CDR2 FQNEAQ (reference sequence). The CDR3 runs to 13 residues. V lost 3 bases and J 2 bases, leaving 8 bases between the germline ends. The CDR3 DNA follows: TGTGCCAGCAGCTTTAAGGAGACCTACGAGCAGTACTTC. It translates to CASSFKETYEQYF.

J is TRBJ1-2 and V is TRBV7-9; possibly TRBD1 for D (5 bases). Trimming left V 0 bases short and J 4 bases short, with 9 bases between. CDR3 size: 14 residues. The germline gives CDR1 SEHNR, CDR2 FQNEAQ (reference sequence). Here the CDR3 reads CASSLAQGGYGYTF. The CDR3 DNA follows: TGTGCCAGCAGCTTAGCGCAGGGAGGCTATGGCTACACCTTC.

The chain has TRBV7-2 and TRBJ2-1; 11 nucleotides align to TRBD2. CDR3 size: 15 residues. Germline V gene lookup returns CDR1 SGHTA and CDR2 FQGNSA. Trimming took 1 base from V and 6 from J; bases not matched to a gene: 2. Written as DNA, the CDR3 is TGTGCCAGCAGCTTAGGTAGCGGGAGGGCCAATGAGCAGTTCTTC. This sequence encodes CASSLGSGRANEQFF.

The chain employs TRBV7-8 and TRBJ2-7; TRBD2 is a possible D gene (6 bases). CDR1 and CDR2 (germline): SGHVS, FQNEAQ. CDR3 size: 13 residues. V gave up 8 bases and J gave up 3 bases, with 14 bases separating them. The CDR3 coding sequence is TGTGCCAGCGGGGCGGGGAATCTCTACGAGCAGTACTTC. This encodes CASGAGNLYEQYF. The complete variable domain, with remaining parts taken from reference TRBV7-8 and TRBJ2-7, reads GAGVSQSPRYKVAKRGQDVALRCDPISGHVSLFWYQQALGQGPEFLTYFQNEAQLDKSGLPSDRFFAERPEGSVSTLKIQRTQQEDSAVYLCASGAGNLYEQYFGPGTRLTVT.

This clone was seen a handful of times. This sequence joins TRBV30 and TRBJ2-1; 8 bases agree with TRBD1. CDR1 is GTSNPN, CDR2 SVGIG, per germline (reference sequence). The CDR3 is made up of 14 amino acids. Losses at the gene ends were 2 bases for V and 5 bases for J; bases not matched to a gene: 5. CDR3 coding DNA: TGTGCCTGGAGTCCCGGGACAGGACACAATGAGCAGTTCTTC. It yields the protein CAWSPGTGHNEQFF.

To note about this clone: The germline gene is not matched at one end of the junction; a read error may be the cause. The chain carries TRBV7-7 and TRBJ2-7; TRBD2 might be the D (6 bases). Germline loops: CDR1 SSHAT, CDR2 FNYEAQ (reference sequence). This CDR3 is 14 amino acids long. CDR3 amino acids: CASSPRRGVYEQYF. CDR3 coding DNA: TGTGCTAGCAGCCCCCGGAGGGGTGTCTACGAGCAGTACTTC.

This clone showed up just a few times. The chain joins TRBV7-6 to TRBJ1-3, with 7 positions matching TRBD1. Germline V gene data show CDR1 as SGHVS and CDR2 as FNYEAQ. This CDR3 region has 21 residues. V lost 5 bases to trimming and J lost 1 base; unmatched junction nucleotides: 23. The CDR3 nucleotides are TGTGCCAGCAGCCTGAATATCCCCTTACGACAGGGCCATCCATCTGGAAACACCATATATTTT. Its translation is CASSLNIPLRQGHPSGNTIYF. The variable domain in full, completed from reference TRBV7-6 and TRBJ1-3, reads GAGVSQSPRYKVTKRGQDVALRCDPISGHVSLYWYRQALGQGPEFLTYFNYEAQQDKSGLPNDRFSAERPEGSISTLTIQRTEQRDSAMYRCASSLNIPLRQGHPSGNTIYFGEGSWLTVV.

This clone occurred a few times. J is TRBJ1-1 and V is TRBV30; 8 bases match TRBD1. The trim removed 5 bases at V and 1 base at J, leaving 6 bases unmatched. CDR1 is GTSNPN, CDR2 SVGIG, per germline (reference sequence). The CDR3 consists of 14 residues. The CDR3, as DNA: TGTGCCTGGGACGCCGGACAGGGGAACACTGAAGCTTTCTTT. Its translation is CAWDAGQGNTEAFF. The full variable domain, rest sourced from reference TRBV30 and TRBJ1-1, is SQTIHQWPATLVQPVGSPLSLECTVEGTSNPNLYWYRQAAGRGLQLLFYSVGIGQISSEVPQNLSASRPQDRQFILSSKKLLLSDSGFYLCAWDAGQGNTEAFFGQGTRLTVV.

This clone was observed a few times. The genes are TRBV29-1 and TRBJ2-7, with a possible D match to TRBD1 (5 bases). Germline CDR1 reads SQVTM; CDR2 reads ANQGSEA. V was shortened by 2 bases and J by 4 bases, with 12 bases between the two germline ends. This CDR3 spans 13 amino acids. The CDR3 DNA follows: TGCAGCGTTGAAACTAAGCAGGGTTACGAGCAGTACTTC. Protein sequence: CSVETKQGYEQYF.

V usage is TRBV9 and J usage is TRBJ2-1; 11 bases are shared with TRBD2. Germline values: CDR1 SGDLS, CDR2 YYNGEE. The ends lost 0 bases at V and 8 bases at J; junction bases unmatched: 7. The CDR3 covers 16 residues. As DNA, the CDR3 is TGTGCCAGCAGCGTAGCTGGTAGCGGGAGGGCTCATGAGCAGTTCTTC. It is translated as CASSVAGSGRAHEQFF.

The chain employs TRBV10-3 and TRBJ2-2, with D unresolved. The V and J ends lost 7 bases and 4 bases respectively, with 7 bases between them. The CDR3 sequence is 12 residues long. Germline-derived CDR1 and CDR2 are ENHRY and SYGVKD. The CDR3 region has the DNA TGTGCCATCAACGGTGGCACCGGGGAGCTGTTTTTT. Encoded protein: CAINGGTGELFF.

This clone has just one count. The rearrangement joins TRBV7-8 to TRBJ2-5, with 10 bases that match TRBD2. CDR1 is SGHVS and CDR2 is FQNEAQ in the germline V gene. The J segment lost 5 bases and the V segment lost 5 bases, leaving 5 bases of the junction unmatched. This CDR3 spans 14 amino acids. CDR3 in amino acids: CASSRTAGGETQYF. The DNA of the CDR3 is TGTGCCAGCAGCCGCACAGCGGGAGGGGAGACCCAGTACTTC.

This clone has a handful of counts. J is TRBJ2-2 and V is TRBV19; D remains ambiguous. The germline V gene has CDR1 LNHDA and CDR2 SQIVND (reference sequence). CDR3 length: 15 amino acids. The germline V and J ends were trimmed by 2 bases and 2 bases, with 9 bases remaining between them. The CDR3 nucleotides read TGTGCCAGTAGTATAATCTCAGATAACACCGGGGAGCTGTTTTTT. It specifies CASSIISDNTGELFF.

In this sample, this clone turned up a few times. The V and J genes are TRBV4-2 and TRBJ2-1; 7 positions agree with TRBD2. The CDR3 sequence is 18 residues long. Germline values: CDR1 LGHNA, CDR2 YNFKEQ. V shed 1 base, J shed 6 bases, and the junction held 15 bases outside the gene matches. CDR3 in DNA: TGTGCCAGCAGCCAAGCCTATGGGGCGGGAGTGCCGGCCAATGAGCAGTTCTTC. Translating gives CASSQAYGAGVPANEQFF.

This clone was detected only a few times. The chain uses TRBV27 and TRBJ2-1; tentative D call: TRBD1 (5 bases). CDR3 length: 12 residues. With 2 bases removed from V and 9 bases from J, the gap between germline ends came to 8 bases. Germline V gene data show CDR1 as MNHEY and CDR2 as SMNVEV (reference sequence). In nucleotides, the CDR3 is TGTGCCAGCAGTTTAATTGGGGCTGAGCAGTTCTTC. Translation gives CASSLIGAEQFF.

In its sample, this clone was seen a few times. J is TRBJ2-7 and V is TRBV27; TRBD2 matches at 9 bases. In germline, CDR1 is MNHEY, CDR2 SMNVEV (reference sequence). CDR3 length equals 14 residues. With 8 bases clipped from V and 3 bases from J, the junction kept 8 bases outside the gene matches. CDR3 region: CASRGTSPFYEQYF. The CDR3 region has the DNA TGTGCCAGCCGCGGGACTAGCCCCTTCTACGAGCAGTACTTC.

V gene TRBV7-2 combines with J gene TRBJ1-2, with 9 bases lining up with TRBD1. V was pared by 1 base and J by 5 bases, with 11 bases of the junction left unmatched. Germline V CDR1 and CDR2: SGHTA, FQGNSA. This CDR3 has 17 residues. CDR3 region: CASSLELGTGNTYGYTF. CDR3 in DNA: TGTGCCAGCAGCTTAGAACTTGGGACAGGGAATACGTATGGCTACACCTTC.

The chain joins TRBV4-3 to TRBJ2-7; the D gene is possibly TRBD2 (6 bases). The CDR3 spans 15 residues. The V end was cut by 4 bases, the J end by 4 bases, with 17 bases between. The germline CDR1 and CDR2 sequences are LGHNA and YSLEER. For the CDR3, the DNA is TGCGCCAGCAGCCCAAACCCTAGCGAACCGTACGAGCAGTACTTC. This sequence encodes CASSPNPSEPYEQYF.